The 9 T cell receptor beta chains below were found in one sample sequenced in a study of shared clonotypes between healthy human individuals. The data were produced by immunoSEQ multiplex PCR, yet TCRdb's version contains in-frame clones alone and is incomplete. Here the sample spans about 2 million clones, roughly 94% being singletons. Naive CD8 populations comprised CD45RO-negative cells positively selected for CCR7, excluding terminally differentiated effector memory CD45RA+ cells. The sequencing input was naive CD8+ T cells sorted from blood. The receptors derive from a man aged 18 to 35 in good health.

The V call is TRBV7-9, the J call TRBJ2-7; D is possibly TRBD2 (5 bases). Germline V lookup: CDR1 SEHNR, CDR2 FQNEAQ (reference sequence). The CDR3 has 13 amino acids. The germline V and J ends were trimmed by 4 bases and 3 bases, with 10 bases remaining between them. CDR3 region: CASSSSGIYEQYF. In DNA, the CDR3 is TGTGCCAGCAGCTCCTCCGGGATCTACGAGCAGTACTTC.

V gene TRBV6-5 combines with J gene TRBJ2-1; D is unresolved. The CDR3 covers 14 residues. Trimming took off 5 bases at V and 7 bases at J, with 15 bases between the two ends. From germline, CDR1 is MNHEY and CDR2 SVGAGI. The DNA for the CDR3 is TGTGCCAGCAGTAGTTGGGAATCTGGGAATGAGCAGTTCTTC. Translating gives CASSSWESGNEQFF.

With respect to this clone: The sample contains more than one DNA sequence encoding this CDR3. CDR3 DNA sequence: TGTGCCAGCAGCCCCGGACTCGGCTCCTACGAGCAGTACTTC. It is translated as CASSPGLGSYEQYF. This chain links TRBV7-2 with TRBJ2-7; D may be TRBD2 (5 bases). The germline gives CDR1 SGHTA, CDR2 FQGNSA. The V gene lost 5 bases and the J gene lost 0 bases, with 11 bases spanning the gap. CDR3 size: 14 residues.

The chain recombines TRBV5-1 with TRBJ2-7; TRBD1 matches at 8 bases. The junction had 17 bases not matched to a gene; V was cut back by 0 bases and J by 6 bases. The V gene's germline CDR1 is SGHRS and CDR2 YFSETQ. This CDR3 is built from 18 residues. The DNA for the CDR3 is TGCGCCAGCAGCTTGGATCATGTCGGTAGGACAGGGAAATTCGAGCAGTACTTC. Translating it yields CASSLDHVGRTGKFEQYF.

Concerning this clone itself: The same CDR3 is also encoded by other DNA sequences in this sample. The chain recombines TRBV5-6 with TRBJ2-3; no clear D. CDR1 SGHDT and CDR2 YYEEEE come from the germline V gene. The V end lost 1 base, the J end lost 6 bases, and 9 bases lay between the germline ends. The CDR3 is made up of 13 amino acids. Here the CDR3 reads CASSLWGSDTQYF. The CDR3 DNA is TGTGCCAGCAGCTTGTGGGGAAGCGATACGCAGTATTTT.

The V call is TRBV10-1, the J call TRBJ1-1; no definite D call. The V end lost 2 bases, the J end lost 3 bases, and 7 bases lay between the germline ends. This CDR3 is 13 amino acids long. Germline lookup yields CDR1 WNHNN and CDR2 SYGVQD (reference sequence). CDR3 amino acids: CASSEGRHTEAFF. In nucleotides, the CDR3 is TGCGCCAGCAGTGAGGGCCGGCACACTGAAGCTTTCTTT.

This sequence joins TRBV13 and TRBJ2-2, with TRBD1 matching 7 bases. Trimming cost V 2 bases and J 6 bases; bases outside gene matches: 3. Germline assignment: CDR1 PRHDT and CDR2 FYEKMQ (reference sequence). The CDR3 is 14 residues long. The CDR3 bases are TGTGCCAGCAGCTTAAGACAGGGTTCCGGGGAGCTGTTTTTT. It yields the protein CASSLRQGSGELFF.

V usage is TRBV10-3 and J usage is TRBJ2-7, with 7 bases fitting TRBD1. V dropped 2 bases and J dropped 0; count of bases not matched to a gene: 4. In germline, CDR1 is ENHRY, CDR2 SYGVKD. The CDR3 covers 15 residues. The CDR3 protein is CAISEPWDSSYEQYF. For the CDR3, the DNA is TGTGCCATCAGTGAGCCCTGGGACAGCTCCTACGAGCAGTACTTC.

The rearrangement uses TRBV5-4 and TRBJ2-2; D is uncertain. The V end lost 3 bases, the J end lost 6 bases, and 15 bases lay between the germline ends. This CDR3 is built from 15 residues. Germline assignment: CDR1 SGHNT and CDR2 YYREEE (reference sequence). CDR3 protein: CASSSLRADPGELFF. CDR3 nucleotide sequence: TGTGCCAGCAGCTCCCTTAGGGCCGACCCCGGGGAGCTGTTTTTT.